These T cell receptor beta chains were read from a single sample in a study of cytotoxic CD8 clonotypes in ibrutinib-treated CLL. The assay was immunoSEQ multiplex PCR, and TCRdb's table has in-frame clones only and misses some. The data contain approximately 330,000 clones, around four fifths of them singletons. Sequencing was performed on PBMCs, taken before ibrutinib treatment. All receptors come from a human donor with chronic lymphocytic leukemia. Each CDR3 is given with its conserved first and last residue. Fields, in order: D gene, clone size, V gene, J gene, CDR3 protein, CDR3 DNA. D genes are given only for firm matches. The size field is filled for only some rows; it gives once, few, many or a size class.

>NA|NA|TRBV14|TRBJ2-5
CASSPWDWLAETQYF
TGTGCCAGCAGCCCATGGGACTGGCTAGCGGAGACCCAGTACTTC
>TRBD1|NA|TRBV5-4|TRBJ1-4
CASSSKTGIGEKLFF
TGTGCCAGCAGTTCGAAGACAGGGATTGGTGAAAAACTGTTTTTT
>NA|NA|TRBV4-1|TRBJ2-1
CASSQGDYNEQFF
TGCGCCAGCAGCCAAGGGGACTACAATGAGCAGTTCTTC
>NA|NA|TRBV10-3|TRBJ2-7
CAIRGQARDEQYF
TGTGCCATCAGAGGACAAGCGCGCGACGAGCAGTACTTC
>TRBD1|NA|TRBV6-6|TRBJ1-1
CASSPGTENTEAFF
TGTGCCAGCAGTCCCGGGACAGAGAACACTGAAGCTTTCTTT
>NA|NA|TRBV15|TRBJ1-2
CATSRDRTAYGYTF
TGTGCCACCAGCAGAGATCGGACAGCATATGGCTACACCTTC
>TRBD1|NA|TRBV2|TRBJ1-5
CASSVQTGGNQPQHF
TGTGCCAGCAGTGTGCAGACAGGGGGCAACCAGCCCCAGCATTTT
>NA|NA|TRBV29-1|TRBJ2-1
CSAPAYTGKQFF
TGCAGCGCTCCGGCCTACACAGGGAAGCAGTTCTTC
>NA|NA|TRBV13|TRBJ2-7
CASSLVGDKPYEQYF
TGTGCCAGCAGCTTAGTAGGGGACAAACCCTACGAGCAGTACTTC
>NA|NA|TRBV15|TRBJ2-1
CATSRPSLPSRFF
TGTGCCACCAGCAGACCCAGCCTCCCTAGCCGCTTCTTC
>TRBD2|NA|TRBV6-6|TRBJ2-3
CASSVSGRGDTQYF
TGTGCCAGCAGTGTTAGCGGGAGGGGCGATACGCAGTATTTT
>NA|NA|TRBV29-1|TRBJ2-5
CSVPEGPFHQETQYF
TGCAGCGTTCCCGAAGGCCCTTTCCACCAAGAGACCCAGTACTTC
>NA|NA|TRBV19|TRBJ1-2
CASSIGLSYGYTF
TGTGCCAGTAGTATCGGACTAAGCTATGGCTACACCTTC
>TRBD1|NA|TRBV9|TRBJ2-1
CASNRQGAENEQFF
TGTGCCAGCAATCGTCAGGGGGCAGAGAATGAGCAGTTCTTC
>NA|NA|TRBV11-2|TRBJ1-1
CASSPMLGTEAFF
TGTGCCAGCAGCCCGATGCTCGGCACTGAAGCTTTCTTT
>NA|NA|TRBV29-1|TRBJ1-1
CRGSIGLGSEAFF
TGCAGGGGAAGCATAGGGTTGGGCTCTGAAGCTTTCTTT
>TRBD1|NA|TRBV18|TRBJ2-1
CASSLTDRVSEQFF
TGTGCCAGCTCACTTACGGACAGGGTTAGTGAGCAGTTCTTC
>TRBD2|NA|TRBV13|TRBJ2-7
CASSRGLAGTYEQYF
TGTGCCAGCAGCCGCGGACTAGCGGGGACCTACGAGCAGTACTTC
>NA|NA|TRBV6-5|TRBJ2-5
CASSYSWQTIRETQYF
TGTGCCAGCAGTTACTCGTGGCAGACTATTCGGGAGACCCAGTACTTC
>TRBD2|NA|TRBV30|TRBJ2-1
CAWSGGLAGNEQFF
TGTGCCTGGAGTGGGGGACTAGCGGGGAATGAGCAGTTCTTC
>TRBD2|once|TRBV5-1|TRBJ2-1
CASSGLAAENEQFF
TGCGCCAGCAGTGGACTAGCGGCGGAGAATGAGCAGTTCTTC
>TRBD2|NA|TRBV4-3|TRBJ2-3
CASSQEVAGGFADTQYF
TGCGCCAGCAGCCAAGAAGTGGCGGGAGGGTTCGCAGATACGCAGTATTTT
>NA|NA|TRBV6-1|TRBJ2-6
CASSEALEAGANVLTF
TGTGCCAGCAGTGAAGCGCTGGAGGCTGGGGCCAACGTCCTGACTTTC
>NA|NA|TRBV1|TRBJ1-4
CTSSLAYKPYTGQGSLVTNEKLFF
TGCACCAGCAGCCTCGCCTATAAGCCTTATACGGGACAGGGGTCTTTGGTAACTAATGAAAAACTGTTTTTT
>NA|NA|TRBV30|TRBJ1-1
CAWSPVNTEAFF
TGTGCCTGGAGTCCGGTGAACACTGAAGCTTTCTTT
>NA|NA|TRBV7-9|TRBJ2-7
CASSFGVDSTYEQYF
TGTGCCAGCAGCTTCGGTGTGGACAGTACCTACGAGCAGTACTTC
>NA|NA|TRBV29-1|TRBJ2-3
CSVDSGDPDTQYF
TGCAGCGTTGATTCGGGAGATCCGGATACGCAGTATTTT
>NA|NA|TRBV10-3|TRBJ1-1
CAISGSTVAEAFF
TGTGCCATCAGTGGATCGACGGTAGCTGAAGCTTTCTTT
>NA|NA|TRBV4-3|TRBJ2-1
CASSQGPTFEIGTDNEQFF
TGCGCCAGCAGCCAAGGACCTACTTTTGAGATCGGGACCGACAATGAGCAGTTCTTC
>NA|NA|TRBV27|TRBJ1-2
CASSLSVLAAYGYGYTF
TGTGCCAGCAGTTTATCTGTTTTGGCAGCCTACGGCTATGGCTACACCTTC